This T cell receptor beta chain was captured in a study of OX40 agonist ivuxolimab in advanced cancers. Regarding the research as a whole: The costimulatory receptor OX40 (CD134) was targeted by ivuxolimab, a fully human IgG2 agonistic monoclonal antibody. Intravenous ivuxolimab was administered to patients every 2 weeks at six dose levels: 0.01, 0.1, 0.3, 1.5, 3 and 10 mg/kg. Of the approximately 53 patients in dose escalation, about 20 had hepatocellular carcinoma, around 15 had melanoma, 9 had renal cell carcinoma and 9 had head and neck cancer. A male proportion of 75% to 85% and a mean age of around 60 years, ranging from about 23 to 79, were recorded for the dose-escalation cohort. Patients were allowed to have had prior anti-PD-1, anti-PD-L1 or anti-CTLA-4 therapy, and less than 45% of the dose-escalation patients had previously received checkpoint inhibitors. Partial responses occurred in three dose-escalation patients, of whom one had hepatocellular carcinoma and two had cutaneous melanoma. The purpose of peripheral TCRbeta sequencing was to test whether ivuxolimab changed TCR sequence diversity and led to clonal T-cell expansion. The paper reports the monotherapy dose-escalation portion (N = 52 patients) of the phase I ivuxolimab trial.

To sequence the TCRbeta CDR3 region, genomic DNA was isolated from the sorted cells. The immunoSEQ Assay was used for sequencing of TCRbeta CDR3 regions. TCRdb retrieved this table from immuneACCESS and kept in-frame rearrangements only. Not all clones are present; in checked studies, unresolved V genes account for under half, and no reason is known for the remainder. The sample table records some 70,000 clones; about 92% of these occur just once. Together, the top ten hold around 1.1% of the sample. On this clone itself: Its recognized antigen is unknown. Per-base qualities were not stored, and no clone one base away is much larger.

General conclusions and limits of the study: At doses from 0.1 to 3.0 mg/kg, clonal expansion was seen in both CD4+ and CD8+ blood T cells between baseline and week 6. In the 0.1-3.0 mg/kg groups, partial responders had among the lowest normalized peripheral clonal expansion, particularly in CD8+ T cells. Low levels of normalized T-cell clonal expansion were also shown by some nonresponding patients. The antigen specificity of the peripheral T cells that underwent clonal expansion was not determined. After ivuxolimab, more expanded clones were found on average in CD8+ T cells than in CD4+ T cells.

CDR1 and CDR2 are read off the germline V gene (reference sequence) as SGHNT and YYREEE. Germline trimming amounts to 3 bases on V and 5 bases on J, with 10 as the count of junction bases outside the gene matches. Spanning cysteine to phenylalanine, the CDR3 consists of 16 amino acids. Only the CDR3 region is kept as DNA, spanning 48 bases read in frame from base 1. The trial excluded patients who had a history of autoimmune disease or who were on systemic immunosuppression. In every dose cohort, peripheral blood was drawn for TCR sequencing at baseline, cycle 4 day 1, and cycle 7 day 1. The samples were drawn from a first-in-human, open-label, multicenter phase I dose-escalation trial of ivuxolimab. The trial enrolled adults with locally advanced or metastatic head and neck squamous cell, hepatocellular, melanoma or renal cell carcinoma. Before TCR sequencing, CD4+ T cells and CD8+ T cells from peripheral blood were sorted into separate populations.

The sample here was CD4+ or CD8+ T cells sorted from blood, taken in a trial of the OX40 agonist ivuxolimab. The rearrangement joined TRBV5-4 to TRBJ2-1, with 8 middle bases fitting TRBD2. This TCR was sampled from an adult with an advanced solid tumor such as melanoma, head and neck, liver or kidney cancer. Read as DNA, the sequence is TGTGCCAGCAGCTGGATCAGCGCGGGGGGAAACAATGAGCAGTTCTTC. Its product reads: CASSWISAGGNNEQFF.